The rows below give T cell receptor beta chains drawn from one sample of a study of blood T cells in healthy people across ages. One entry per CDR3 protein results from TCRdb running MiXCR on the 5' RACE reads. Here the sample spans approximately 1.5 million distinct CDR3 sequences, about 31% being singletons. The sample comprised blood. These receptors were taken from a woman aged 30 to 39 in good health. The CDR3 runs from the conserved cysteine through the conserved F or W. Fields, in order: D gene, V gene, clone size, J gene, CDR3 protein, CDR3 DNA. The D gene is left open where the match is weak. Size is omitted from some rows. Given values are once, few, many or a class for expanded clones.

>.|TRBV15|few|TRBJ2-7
CATSRDAGNIYEQYF
TGTGCCACCAGCAGAGATGCAGGGAACATCTACGAGCAGTACTTC
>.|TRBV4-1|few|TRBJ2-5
CASSQTSVFQETQYF
TGCGCCAGCAGCCAGACATCTGTCTTTCAAGAGACCCAGTACTTC
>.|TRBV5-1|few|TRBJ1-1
CASSAGHPNTEAFF
TGCGCCAGCAGCGCGGGACACCCGAACACTGAAGCTTTCTTT
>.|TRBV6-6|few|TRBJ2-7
CASSYTQKAYEQYF
TGTGCCAGCAGTTACACTCAAAAGGCCTACGAGCAGTACTTC
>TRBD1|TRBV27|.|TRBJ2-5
CASVTGQGQNQQYF
TGTGCCAGCGTAACGGGACAGGGCCAGAATCAGCAGTACTTC
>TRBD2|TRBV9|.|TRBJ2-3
CASSKGLAGGPVTDTQYF
TGTGCCAGCAGCAAGGGACTAGCGGGAGGGCCAGTCACAGATACGCAGTATTTT
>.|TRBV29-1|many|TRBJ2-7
CSVEDTGTYEQYF
TGCAGCGTTGAAGATACAGGAACCTACGAGCAGTACTTC
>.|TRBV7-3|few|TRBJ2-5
CASSGAPRETQYF
TGTGCCAGCAGCGGGGCGCCCCGGGAGACCCAGTACTTC
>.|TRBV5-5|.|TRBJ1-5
CASSPSIGSQPQHF
TGTGCCAGCAGCCCCAGCATAGGAAGTCAGCCCCAGCATTTT
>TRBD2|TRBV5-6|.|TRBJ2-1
CASSIAGGDEQFF
TGTGCCAGCAGCATAGCGGGGGGGGATGAGCAGTTCTTC
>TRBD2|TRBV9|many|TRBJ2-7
CASSPGTSGGSYEQYF
TGTGCCAGCAGCCCGGGGACTAGCGGGGGATCCTACGAGCAGTACTTC
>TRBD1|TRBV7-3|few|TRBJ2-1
CASSQTGAGHSYNEQFF
TGTGCCAGCAGCCAAACAGGGGCCGGGCACTCCTACAATGAGCAGTTCTTC
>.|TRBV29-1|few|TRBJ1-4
CSVLASAREKLFF
TGCAGCGTTTTGGCCTCCGCGAGGGAAAAACTGTTTTTT
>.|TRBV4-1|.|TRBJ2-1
CASSQFENGPRNEQFF
TGCGCCAGCAGCCAATTCGAAAATGGACCCCGCAATGAGCAGTTCTTC
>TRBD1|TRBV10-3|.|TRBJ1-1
CAIRSPGQGLNTEAFF
TGTGCCATCAGGAGCCCGGGACAGGGATTGAACACTGAAGCTTTCTTT
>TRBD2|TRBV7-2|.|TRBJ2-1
CASSRGGSSHNEQFF
TGTGCCAGCAGCCGCGGGGGTAGCTCCCACAATGAGCAGTTCTTC
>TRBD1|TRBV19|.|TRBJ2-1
CASSSPGQRIDEQFF
TGTGCCAGTAGTTCCCCGGGACAGCGTATCGATGAACAGTTCTTC
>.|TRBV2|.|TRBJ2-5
CASSDQVGPQETQYF
TGTGCCAGCAGTGATCAGGTCGGGCCACAAGAGACCCAGTACTTC
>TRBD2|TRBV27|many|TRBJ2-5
CASSYGTSGQETQYF
TGTGCCAGCAGTTACGGGACTAGCGGCCAAGAGACCCAGTACTTC
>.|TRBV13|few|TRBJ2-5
CASSQQSQETQYF
TGTGCCAGCAGCCAGCAGAGCCAAGAGACCCAGTACTTC
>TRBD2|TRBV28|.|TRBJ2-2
CASGLNFGLAGETANTGEPFF
TGTGCCAGCGGCTTAAACTTCGGACTAGCGGGAGAGACCGCGAACACCGGGGAGCCGTTTTTT
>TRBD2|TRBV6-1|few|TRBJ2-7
CASRPVGLSGRAYEQYF
TGTGCCAGCAGGCCCGTTGGGCTTAGCGGGAGGGCCTACGAGCAGTACTTC
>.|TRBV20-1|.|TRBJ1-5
CSATTIIDRQVYSNQPQHF
TGCAGTGCTACCACTATAATCGACCGACAGGTCTATAGCAATCAGCCCCAGCATTTT
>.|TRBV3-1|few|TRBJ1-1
CASRLHLGGWATEAFF
TGTGCCAGCAGACTACACCTCGGGGGCTGGGCCACTGAAGCTTTCTTT
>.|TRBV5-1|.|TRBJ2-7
CASSRDEGEQYF
TGCGCCAGCAGCCGGGACGAAGGCGAGCAGTACTTC
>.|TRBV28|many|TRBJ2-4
CASSFRLVGNIQYF
TGTGCCAGCAGTTTTCGACTAGTTGGAAACATTCAGTACTTC
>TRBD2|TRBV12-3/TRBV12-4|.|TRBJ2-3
CASSFLTGGADTQYF
TGTGCCAGCAGTTTCCTGACCGGGGGGGCAGATACGCAGTATTTT
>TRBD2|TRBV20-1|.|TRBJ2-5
CSASLSLRAAGQETQYF
TGCAGTGCTAGCCTTTCACTACGCGCAGCGGGGCAAGAGACCCAGTACTTC
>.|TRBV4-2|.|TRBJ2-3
CASSQDSPSGRTDAQYF
TGTGCCAGCAGCCAAGATTCCCCCAGCGGGCGCACAGATGCGCAGTATTTT
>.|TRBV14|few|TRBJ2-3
CASSQGFRVGTDTQYF
TGTGCCAGCAGCCAAGGCTTTAGGGTTGGCACAGATACGCAGTATTTT
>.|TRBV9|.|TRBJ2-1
CASSGGHLNYNEQFF
TGTGCCAGCAGCGGCGGACATCTGAACTACAATGAGCAGTTCTTC
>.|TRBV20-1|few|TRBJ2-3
CSADFGLRGPTDTQYF
TGCAGTGCCGACTTCGGGCTGAGGGGACCCACAGATACGCAGTATTTT